This TCR beta chain was retrieved from a study of radiotherapy plus CTLA-4 blockade in lung cancer. Germline loops: CDR1 SGHNT, CDR2 YYREEE (reference sequence). This CDR3 comprises 14 residues. Trimming removed 9 bases at V and 3 bases at J, with 13 bases between. Some clones are missing from TCRdb's copy, which holds only in-frame ones; the method was immunoSEQ multiplex PCR. There are approximately 95,000 clones in the sample; roughly 80% occur only once, and 3% to 3.5% lies in the top ten. Details on this clone: Its cognate antigen is unknown.

Overall study results and limits: Response, reportedly, was best predicted by interferon-beta along with early blood T cell clone dynamics.

This rearrangement joins TRBV5-4 to TRBJ1-6; D is unclear. The sequencing here drew on peripheral blood, taken from a patient treated with radiotherapy plus ipilimumab. The sequence derives from a human donor with non-small cell lung cancer who had a partial response to radiotherapy plus ipilimumab. The chain's CDR3 is CATKPRHYNSPLHF. The CDR3, as DNA: TGTGCCACTAAACCCAGGCACTATAATTCACCCCTCCACTTT.